These 11 T cell receptor beta chains were all obtained from the same sample, sequenced in a study of shared clonotypes between healthy human individuals. Sequenced by immunoSEQ multiplex PCR; TCRdb stores in-frame clones only, minus some. The top ten clones hold over 1% of a sample with over 1.4 million clones, roughly 96% of them seen once. Sequencing input: naive CD4+ T cells sorted from blood. The subset denotes: CD45RA+ positively selected. Receptors originate from a man aged 25 to 40 in good health.

This CDR3 is CASRGKGGYEQYF. The CDR3 region has the DNA TGTGCCAGCAGGGGGAAGGGAGGTTACGAGCAGTACTTC. The chain links TRBV6-1 to TRBJ2-7, with a weak D call TRBD2 (6 bases). Trimming stripped 6 bases from V and 4 bases from J, with 13 bases between. The V gene's germline CDR1 is MNHNS and CDR2 SASEGT. The CDR3 contains 13 residues.

The rearrangement links TRBV6-5 to TRBJ2-2, with 7 bases identical to TRBD1. The germline CDR1 and CDR2 sequences are MNHEY and SVGAGI. After removal of 7 bases from V and 5 bases from J, the junction contained 10 bases not matched to a gene. The CDR3 contains 15 residues. For the CDR3, the DNA is TGTGCCAGCAATCCGCGGGCAGGGGGTACCGGGGAGCTGTTTTTT. Its translation is CASNPRAGGTGELFF.

V gene TRBV4-1 combines with J gene TRBJ1-2; TRBD1 aligns across 12 bases. Germline-derived CDR1 and CDR2 are MGHRA and YSYEKL. The CDR3 is 18 residues long. Germline trimming cut 3 bases from V and 7 bases from J; bases unmatched to any gene: 15. This CDR3 reads CASSHPRDRGLYLRGYTF. The DNA for the CDR3 is TGCGCCAGCAGCCACCCCCGGGACAGGGGGCTATACTTACGTGGCTACACCTTC.

In regard to this clone: Distinct nucleotide sequences in the sample also encode this CDR3. The V call is TRBV28, the J call TRBJ1-5, with D possibly matching TRBD1 (6 bases). V was clipped by 1 base and J by 1 base, with 8 bases between them. Germline assignment: CDR1 MDHEN and CDR2 SYDVKM. The CDR3 consists of 15 residues. The CDR3 here is CASSLSDRSNQPQHF. The CDR3 DNA follows: TGTGCCAGCAGTTTATCGGACAGAAGCAATCAGCCCCAGCATTTT.

This sequence joins TRBV5-5 and TRBJ2-7; tentatively, D is TRBD2 (6 bases). V was shortened by 4 bases and J by 2 bases, with 16 bases between the two germline ends. CDR3 length: 15 amino acids. Germline V gene data show CDR1 as SGHKS and CDR2 as YYEKEE (reference sequence). CDR3 nucleotides: TGTGCCAGCAGCAGGGAGGTGGGATTCGCCTACGAGCAGTACTTC. It yields the protein CASSREVGFAYEQYF.

The chain links TRBV5-6 to TRBJ2-7, with 8 bases lining up with TRBD1. This CDR3 is 14 amino acids long. The germline gives CDR1 SGHDT, CDR2 YYEEEE. V was pared by 3 bases and J by 0 bases, with 2 bases of the junction left unmatched. The CDR3 spells CASSWTGSSYEQYF. The CDR3, as DNA: TGTGCCAGCAGCTGGACAGGGAGCTCCTACGAGCAGTACTTC.

This chain joins TRBV7-3 and TRBJ2-1; TRBD1 might be the D (5 bases). There are 14 residues in the CDR3. Germline-derived CDR1 and CDR2 are SGHTA and FQGTGA. V shed 1 base and J shed 5 bases, with 9 bases lying between them. For the CDR3, the DNA is TGTGCCAGCAGCTTAAGCAGGGAACACAATGAGCAGTTCTTC. It is translated as CASSLSREHNEQFF.

The rearrangement links TRBV6-1 to TRBJ2-7; possibly TRBD1 for D (6 bases). The CDR3 has 14 residues. Trimming pared 2 bases from V and 6 bases from J, leaving 14 bases between. CDR1 is MNHNS, CDR2 SASEGT, per germline. In DNA, the CDR3 is TGTGCCAGCAGTGAAAGGACAGAGCCTTCCGAGCAGTACTTC. Its translation is CASSERTEPSEQYF.

This chain uses TRBV28 with TRBJ2-7; 8 positions agree with TRBD1. This CDR3 is 14 amino acids long. The junction had 11 bases not matched to a gene; V was cut back by 11 bases and J by 2 bases. CDR1 and CDR2 (germline): MDHEN, SYDVKM. CDR3 amino acids: CAGARQGFTYEQYF. DNA of the CDR3: TGTGCCGGCGCCAGACAGGGGTTTACCTACGAGCAGTACTTC.

The J gene is TRBJ2-3, the V gene TRBV27; TRBD1 matches 9 bases. In germline, CDR1 is MNHEY, CDR2 SMNVEV (reference sequence). Germline trimming cut 5 bases from V and 3 bases from J; bases unmatched to any gene: 9. The CDR3 spans 16 residues. CDR3 nucleotide sequence: TGTGCCAGCAGTCCCTACAGGGGGCTTTCTACAGATACGCAGTATTTT. This sequence encodes CASSPYRGLSTDTQYF.

This rearrangement joins TRBV7-7 to TRBJ2-1, with 10 bases fitting TRBD2. The V segment lost 6 bases and the J segment 6 bases; nucleotides outside the gene matches: 8. The V gene's germline CDR1 is SSHAT and CDR2 FNYEAQ (reference sequence). There are 15 residues in the CDR3. CDR3 in amino acids: CASRSTSGTSNEQFF. CDR3 DNA: TGTGCCAGCAGGAGCACTAGCGGGACGTCCAATGAGCAGTTCTTC.